A single sample is the source of the 25 T cell receptor beta chains below, sequenced in a study of Graves' ophthalmopathy and Graves' hyperthyroidism. Amplified TCR beta CDR3 regions were obtained using RNA transcripts as template. HTBI primers were employed in first-round RT-PCR, then a second-round multiplex PCR followed. TCRdb passed the multiplex PCR reads through MiXCR, listing each CDR3 protein once. The sample records hundreds of thousands of distinct CDR3 sequences, 22% being singletons. The sequenced sample consisted of peripheral blood. The receptors here all came from a woman younger than 35 with stable Graves' hyperthyroidism. Some clones in this sample may be carry-over from other donors' samples.

This clonotype appeared many times. The chain combines TRBV12-3 or TRBV12-4 with TRBJ1-1; D not certain. There are 14 residues in the CDR3. V lost 7 bases to trimming and J lost 4 bases, with 16 bases between them. The DNA of the CDR3 is TGTGCCAGCATCAAATCAGCGATAAGCACTGAAGCTTTCTTT. Its translation: CASIKSAISTEAFF.

This clonotype was counted ten times or more. The rearrangement uses TRBV5-1 and TRBJ2-2; 8 bases are shared with TRBD1. CDR3 length: 14 amino acids. Germline CDR1 SGHRS, CDR2 YFSETQ. V lost 4 bases to trimming and J lost 7 bases; unmatched junction nucleotides: 6. The CDR3 DNA is TGCGCCAGCAGCCTACGACAGGGGATCGGGGAGCTGTTTTTT. Its protein is CASSLRQGIGELFF.

This clonotype came up many times. The V gene is TRBV15, the J gene TRBJ1-1, with D possibly being TRBD1 (5 bases). The CDR3 sequence is 15 residues long. V lost 7 bases and J lost 0, with 15 bases in between. CDR1 and CDR2 from the germline V gene are LNHNV and YYDKDF (reference sequence). The CDR3 protein is CATTTVSGLNTEAFF. CDR3 coding DNA: TGTGCCACCACCACTGTTTCGGGACTGAACACTGAAGCTTTCTTT.

V usage is TRBV9 and J usage is TRBJ1-1; a possible D gene is TRBD1 (5 bases). From germline, CDR1 is SGDLS and CDR2 YYNGEE. The length of the CDR3 is 13 residues. Trimming pared 3 bases from V and 7 bases from J, leaving 13 bases between. This CDR3 reads CASSASGADEAFF. The CDR3 nucleotides read TGTGCCAGCAGCGCCTCTGGGGCTGATGAAGCTTTCTTT.

The chain has TRBV6-1 and TRBJ1-6, with D perhaps matching TRBD1 (5 bases). The CDR3 sequence is 17 residues long. CDR1 and CDR2 (germline): MNHNS, SASEGT. The V end was cut by 2 bases, the J end by 14 bases, with 25 bases between. CDR3 loop: CASSEYMPGLGLVTLHF. The CDR3 bases are TGTGCCAGCAGTGAATATATGCCGGGACTCGGGTTAGTGACCCTCCACTTT.

J is TRBJ1-2 and V is TRBV2; D not certain. The CDR3 spans 14 residues. V lost 6 bases, J lost 4 bases, and 15 bases lay in between. The germline CDR1 and CDR2 sequences are SNHLY and FYNNEI. DNA for the CDR3: TGTGCCAGCAGCCGACAAGCGGGAGCCTATGGCTACACCTTC. Its translation: CASSRQAGAYGYTF.

This clonotype appeared many times. The rearrangement joins TRBV6-5 to TRBJ1-1; unclear D gene. The germline V gene has CDR1 MNHEY and CDR2 SVGAGI. The CDR3 loop spans 13 amino acids. V gave up 4 bases and J gave up 1 base, with 7 bases separating them. The CDR3 coding sequence is TGTGCCAGCAGTTCTCCCCCGAACACTGAAGCTTTCTTT. This gives the protein CASSSPPNTEAFF.

At least ten counts were recorded for this clonotype. The V call is TRBV5-1, the J call TRBJ2-7; D is possibly TRBD1 (6 bases). Germline lookup yields CDR1 SGHRS and CDR2 YFSETQ. V was cut by 5 bases and J by 5 bases, with 17 bases left in between. CDR3 length equals 14 residues. This chain's CDR3 is CASRYGDIANEQYF. The CDR3 bases are TGCGCCAGCAGGTACGGGGACATCGCCAACGAGCAGTACTTC.

This clonotype came up a few times. The chain is built from TRBV20-1 and TRBJ1-2, with 10 nucleotides matching TRBD1. Germline V lookup: CDR1 DFQATT, CDR2 SNEGSKA (reference sequence). Trimming removed 5 bases from V and 4 bases from J; junction bases left unmatched: 10. The CDR3 is 15 residues long. CDR3 DNA sequence: TGCAGTGCTCCCGGGACAGGGGCATCCTTCTATGGCTACACCTTC. Protein product: CSAPGTGASFYGYTF.

This clonotype occurred many times. The rearrangement links TRBV20-1 to TRBJ1-1, with D hard to call. The CDR3 is 13 amino acids. Germline CDR1 is DFQATT and CDR2 is SNEGSKA (reference sequence). The CDR3 DNA reads TGCAGCCTCAAGAGGGCCGGGCACACTGAAGCTTTCTTT. It translates to CSLKRAGHTEAFF.

In regard to this clonotype: Mismatch with germline at one junction end may stem from a read error. The V and J genes are TRBV19 and TRBJ1-1; 9 bases match TRBD1. Germline CDR1 is LNHDA and CDR2 is SQIVND (reference sequence). The CDR3 covers 16 residues. The CDR3 loop reads CASSIGTGQMNSEAFF. In DNA form, the CDR3 reads TGTGCCAGTAGTATCGGGACAGGGCAAATGAACTCTGAAGCTTTCTTT.

The V call is TRBV6-1, the J call TRBJ1-2; tentatively, D is TRBD1 (6 bases). The CDR3 extends over 14 amino acids. CDR1 is MNHNS and CDR2 is SASEGT in the germline V gene. V lost 4 bases and J lost 8, with 17 bases in between. CDR3 in DNA: TGTGCCAGCAGTGGTAGGGACACGACATTAGGCTACACCTTC. It yields the protein CASSGRDTTLGYTF.

This clonotype has only a few counts. The V call is TRBV6-1, the J call TRBJ1-5, with D maybe TRBD1 (5 bases). This CDR3 has 13 amino acids. The germline gives CDR1 MNHNS, CDR2 SASEGT. The V gene lost 7 bases and the J gene lost 7 bases, with 14 bases spanning the gap. The DNA of the CDR3 is TGTGCCAGCACCCCGACCGGGGCCCAGCCCCAGCATTTT. Amino acid sequence: CASTPTGAQPQHF.

The chain has TRBV6-1 and TRBJ1-1, with D uncertain. This CDR3 is 12 amino acids long. Trimming stripped 8 bases from V and 4 bases from J, with 11 bases between. Germline CDR1 MNHNS, CDR2 SASEGT. The CDR3 reads CASYRVSTEAFF. The DNA of the CDR3 is TGTGCCAGCTACCGGGTCAGCACTGAAGCTTTCTTT.

The CDR3 nucleotides read TGTGCCAGCAGTGAGGGCGGTTCTCGCTACGAGCAGTACTTC. This codes for CASSEGGSRYEQYF. The chain uses TRBV6-1 and TRBJ2-7; unclear D gene. The CDR3 has 14 amino acids. Deletions cut 3 bases from V and 3 bases from J, with 12 bases between. Germline values: CDR1 MNHNS, CDR2 SASEGT.

The genes are TRBV6-5 and TRBJ2-2; 10 nucleotides line up with TRBD2. CDR1 is MNHEY, CDR2 SVGAGI, per germline. J was trimmed by 6 bases and V by 4 bases; bases with no gene match: 2. The CDR3 has 14 residues. The CDR3 DNA is TGTGCCAGCAGTTTGAGCGGGGGGGCCGGGGAGCTGTTTTTT. This codes for CASSLSGGAGELFF.

This clonotype was counted ten times or more. V usage is TRBV6-5 and J usage is TRBJ1-6; TRBD1 matches 7 bases. V dropped 0 bases and J dropped 2; count of bases not matched to a gene: 7. This CDR3 has 18 amino acids. Germline V gives CDR1 MNHEY, CDR2 SVGAGI. The CDR3 region is CASSYSRQGGAYNSPLHF. As DNA, the CDR3 is TGTGCCAGCAGTTACTCGCGGCAGGGGGGCGCCTATAATTCACCCCTCCACTTT.

This clonotype was observed many times. This rearrangement joins TRBV6-1 to TRBJ1-1; 8 bases are shared with TRBD1. J gave up 5 bases and V 5 bases, and 7 bases lay outside the gene matches. Germline assignment: CDR1 MNHNS and CDR2 SASEGT. CDR3 size: 14 residues. The CDR3 protein is CASSKPGGATEAFF. Here the CDR3 DNA reads TGTGCCAGCAGTAAGCCAGGGGGCGCGACTGAAGCTTTCTTT.

This clonotype showed up many times. The chain combines TRBV15 with TRBJ2-2; 9 bases line up with TRBD2. The J segment lost 6 bases and the V segment lost 4 bases, leaving 9 bases of the junction unmatched. The CDR3 contains 16 residues. Germline V lookup: CDR1 LNHNV, CDR2 YYDKDF (reference sequence). The CDR3 protein is CATSTLEAGGSGELFF. The CDR3 nucleotides are TGTGCCACCAGCACCTTGGAGGCGGGAGGGTCCGGGGAGCTGTTTTTT.

This clonotype was seen ten or more times. The chain recombines TRBV12-3 or TRBV12-4 with TRBJ2-7; 9 bases are shared with TRBD2. CDR3 length: 15 residues. Trimming at V came to 5 bases and at J to 3 bases, leaving 8 bases not matched to a gene. In nucleotides, the CDR3 is TGTGCCAGCAGTCGTTCAGCGGGAGGTGGCTACGAGCAGTACTTC. Protein sequence: CASSRSAGGGYEQYF.

This clonotype was seen at least ten times. A read error may account for a junction end that differs from germline. The V call is TRBV2, the J call TRBJ2-5; no firm D call. Per the germline V gene, CDR1 is SNHLY and CDR2 is FYNNEI. The CDR3 length is 14 residues. The CDR3 loop is CATSKRTLGETQYF. CDR3 in DNA: TGTGCCACCAGTAAGAGGACCCTGGGGGAGACCCAGTACTTC. Supplemented by reference TRBV2 and TRBJ2-5, the full variable domain reads EPEVTQTPSHQVTQMGQEVILRCVPISNHLYFYWYRQILGQKVEFLVSFYNNEISEKSEIFDDQFSVERPDGSNFTLKIRSTKLEDSAMYFCATSKRTLGETQYFGPGTRLLVL.

This clonotype came up many times. This chain links TRBV10-3 with TRBJ2-7; weak D call: TRBD1 (6 bases). Trimming pared 7 bases from V and 5 bases from J, leaving 15 bases between. The V gene's germline CDR1 is ENHRY and CDR2 SYGVKD. The CDR3 is made up of 13 amino acids. CDR3 bases: TGTGCCATCACCGGACAGTCAATGAACGAGCAGTACTTC. Amino acid sequence: CAITGQSMNEQYF.

Many counts were recorded for this clonotype. The chain joins TRBV20-1 to TRBJ1-5; D call uncertain. The germline V gene encodes CDR1 DFQATT and CDR2 SNEGSKA (reference sequence). The V gene lost 0 bases and the J gene lost 2 bases, with 11 bases spanning the gap. The CDR3 is 15 amino acids. The CDR3 nucleotides read TGCAGTGCTAGAGAGCCCCCCCCGGGCAATCAGCCCCAGCATTTT. Amino acid sequence: CSAREPPPGNQPQHF.

In this sample, this clonotype turned up many times. The chain employs TRBV6-1 and TRBJ1-1; D call uncertain. The CDR3 consists of 16 residues. V was clipped by 5 bases and J by 7 bases, with 23 bases between them. In germline, CDR1 is MNHNS, CDR2 SASEGT. The DNA of the CDR3 is TGTGCCAGCAGTCAAGACACGAGCAAGCAGAATTTTGAAGCTTTCTTT. This codes for CASSQDTSKQNFEAFF.

Note on this clonotype: A single base separates this from a much larger clone, so it may be a read error. For the CDR3, the DNA is TGTGCCAGCAGTGCCGGGACAGACTTCTATGGCTACTCCTTC. It specifies CASSAGTDFYGYSF. The V and J genes are TRBV6-1 and TRBJ1-2, with 7 positions matching TRBD1. The length of the CDR3 is 14 residues. The germline V gene has CDR1 MNHNS and CDR2 SASEGT.